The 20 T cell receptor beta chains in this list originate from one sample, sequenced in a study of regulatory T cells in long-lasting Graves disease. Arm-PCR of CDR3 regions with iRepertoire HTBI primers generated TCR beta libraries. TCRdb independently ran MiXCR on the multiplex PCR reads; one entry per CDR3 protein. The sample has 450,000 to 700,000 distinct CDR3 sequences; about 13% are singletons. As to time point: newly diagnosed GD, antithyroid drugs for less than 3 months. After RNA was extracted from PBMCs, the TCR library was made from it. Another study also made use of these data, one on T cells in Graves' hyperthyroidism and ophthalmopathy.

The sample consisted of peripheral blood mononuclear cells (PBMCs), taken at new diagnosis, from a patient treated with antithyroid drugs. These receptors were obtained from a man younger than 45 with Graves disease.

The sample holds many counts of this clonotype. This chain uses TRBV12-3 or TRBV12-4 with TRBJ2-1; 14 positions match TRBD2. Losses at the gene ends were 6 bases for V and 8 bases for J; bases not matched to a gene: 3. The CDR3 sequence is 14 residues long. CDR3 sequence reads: CASRGTSGSYEQFF. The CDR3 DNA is TGTGCCAGCAGAGGGACTAGCGGGAGCTATGAGCAGTTCTTC.

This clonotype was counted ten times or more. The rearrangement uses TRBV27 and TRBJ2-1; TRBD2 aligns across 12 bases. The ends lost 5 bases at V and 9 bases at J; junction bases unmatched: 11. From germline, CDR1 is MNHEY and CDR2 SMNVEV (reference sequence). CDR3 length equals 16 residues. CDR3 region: CASSPPLGLAGREQFF. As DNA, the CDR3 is TGTGCCAGCAGTCCCCCGTTGGGACTAGCGGGTCGTGAGCAGTTCTTC.

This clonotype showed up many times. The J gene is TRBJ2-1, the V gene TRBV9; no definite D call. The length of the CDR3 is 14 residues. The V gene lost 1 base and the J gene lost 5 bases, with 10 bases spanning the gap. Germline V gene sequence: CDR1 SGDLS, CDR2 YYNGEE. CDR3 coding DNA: TGTGCCAGCAGCGTACGAAGCCCCGACAATGAGCAGTTCTTC. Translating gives CASSVRSPDNEQFF.

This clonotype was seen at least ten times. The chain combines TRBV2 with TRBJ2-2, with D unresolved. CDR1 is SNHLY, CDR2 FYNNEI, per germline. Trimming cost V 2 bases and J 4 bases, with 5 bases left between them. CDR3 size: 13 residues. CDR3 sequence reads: CASSEWSTGELFF. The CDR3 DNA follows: TGTGCCAGCAGTGAATGGTCCACCGGGGAGCTGTTTTTT.

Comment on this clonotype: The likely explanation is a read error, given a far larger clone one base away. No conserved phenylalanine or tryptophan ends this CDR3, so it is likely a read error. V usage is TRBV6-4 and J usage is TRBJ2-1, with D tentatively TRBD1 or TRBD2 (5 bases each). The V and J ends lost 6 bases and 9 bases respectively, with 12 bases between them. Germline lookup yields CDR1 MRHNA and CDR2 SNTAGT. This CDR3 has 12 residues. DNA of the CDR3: TGTGCCAGCAGGACCGAGGGACCTGAGCAGTTCTCC. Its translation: CASRTEGPEQFS.

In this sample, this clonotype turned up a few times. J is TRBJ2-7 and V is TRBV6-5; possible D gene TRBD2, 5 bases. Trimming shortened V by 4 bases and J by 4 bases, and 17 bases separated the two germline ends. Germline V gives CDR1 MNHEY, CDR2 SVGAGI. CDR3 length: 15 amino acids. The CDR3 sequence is CASSFGSDGLYEQYF. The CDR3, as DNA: TGTGCCAGCAGTTTTGGGTCGGATGGACTTTACGAGCAGTACTTC.

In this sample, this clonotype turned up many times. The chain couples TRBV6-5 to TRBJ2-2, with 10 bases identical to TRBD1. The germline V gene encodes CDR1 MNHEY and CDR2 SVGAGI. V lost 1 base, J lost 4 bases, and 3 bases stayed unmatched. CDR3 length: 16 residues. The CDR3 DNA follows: TGTGCCAGCAGTTACTTGGGGACAGGGGCCACCGGGGAGCTGTTTTTT. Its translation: CASSYLGTGATGELFF.

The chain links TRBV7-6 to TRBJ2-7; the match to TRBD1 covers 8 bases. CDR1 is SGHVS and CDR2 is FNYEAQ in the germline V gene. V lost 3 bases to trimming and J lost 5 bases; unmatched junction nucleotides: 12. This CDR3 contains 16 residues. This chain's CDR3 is CASSFWVSGGRDEQYF. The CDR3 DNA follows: TGTGCCAGCAGCTTTTGGGTCTCAGGGGGCCGGGACGAGCAGTACTTC.

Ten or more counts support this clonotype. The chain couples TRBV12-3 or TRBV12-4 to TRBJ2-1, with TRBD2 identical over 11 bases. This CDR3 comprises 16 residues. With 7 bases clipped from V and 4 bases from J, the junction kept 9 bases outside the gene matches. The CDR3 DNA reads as TGTGCCAGCACCAGGATAGCGGGAGGGCCTTACAATGAGCAGTTCTTC. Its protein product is CASTRIAGGPYNEQFF.

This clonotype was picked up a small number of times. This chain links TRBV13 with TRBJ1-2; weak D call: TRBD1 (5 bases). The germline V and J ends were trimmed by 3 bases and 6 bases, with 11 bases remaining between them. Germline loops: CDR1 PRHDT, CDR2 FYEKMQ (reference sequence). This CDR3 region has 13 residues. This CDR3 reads CASSLWGDHGYTF. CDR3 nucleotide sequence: TGTGCCAGCAGCTTGTGGGGGGACCATGGCTACACCTTC.

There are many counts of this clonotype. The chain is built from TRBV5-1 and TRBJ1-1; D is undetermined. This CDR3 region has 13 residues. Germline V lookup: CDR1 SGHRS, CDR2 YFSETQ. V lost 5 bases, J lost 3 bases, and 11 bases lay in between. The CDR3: CASRGDTDTEAFF. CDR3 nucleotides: TGCGCCAGCAGAGGCGACACCGACACTGAAGCTTTCTTT. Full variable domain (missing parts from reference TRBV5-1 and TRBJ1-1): KAGVTQTPRYLIKTRGQQVTLSCSPISGHRSVSWYQQTPGQGLQFLFEYFSETQRNKGNFPGRFSGRQFSNSRSEMNVSTLELGDSALYLCASRGDTDTEAFFGQGTRLTVV.

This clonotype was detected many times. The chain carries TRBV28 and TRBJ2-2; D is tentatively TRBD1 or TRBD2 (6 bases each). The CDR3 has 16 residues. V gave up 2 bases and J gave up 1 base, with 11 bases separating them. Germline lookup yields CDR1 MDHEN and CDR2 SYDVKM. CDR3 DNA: TGTGCCAGCAGTTTAAGGGGGGACAAGAACACCGGGGAGCTGTTTTTT. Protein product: CASSLRGDKNTGELFF.

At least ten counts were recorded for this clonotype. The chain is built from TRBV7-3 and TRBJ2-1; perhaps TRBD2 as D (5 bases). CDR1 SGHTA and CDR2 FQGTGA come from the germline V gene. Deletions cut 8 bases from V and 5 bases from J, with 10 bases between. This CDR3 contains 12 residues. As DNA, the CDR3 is TGTGCCAGCGGGAGAGATAACAATGAGCAGTTCTTC. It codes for CASGRDNNEQFF.

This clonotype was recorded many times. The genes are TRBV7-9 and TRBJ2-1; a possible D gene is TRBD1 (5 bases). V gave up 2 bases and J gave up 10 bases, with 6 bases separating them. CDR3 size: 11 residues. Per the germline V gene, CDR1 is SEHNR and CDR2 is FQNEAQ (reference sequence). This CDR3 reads CASSLQGEQFF. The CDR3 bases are TGTGCCAGCAGCTTACAGGGCGAGCAGTTCTTC.

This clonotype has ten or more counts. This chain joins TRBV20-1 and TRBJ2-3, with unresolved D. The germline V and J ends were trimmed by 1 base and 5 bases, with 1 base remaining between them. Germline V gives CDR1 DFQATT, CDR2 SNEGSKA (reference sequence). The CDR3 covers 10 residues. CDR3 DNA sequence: TGCAGTGCTAGAGGAGATACGCAGTATTTT. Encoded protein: CSARGDTQYF.

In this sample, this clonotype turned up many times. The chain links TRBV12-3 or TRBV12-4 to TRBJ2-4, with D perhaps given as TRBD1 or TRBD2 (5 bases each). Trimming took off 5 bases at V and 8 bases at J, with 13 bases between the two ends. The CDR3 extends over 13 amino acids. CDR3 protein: CASSRGVRDIQYF. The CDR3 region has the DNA TGTGCCAGCAGTCGGGGAGTCAGGGACATTCAGTACTTC.

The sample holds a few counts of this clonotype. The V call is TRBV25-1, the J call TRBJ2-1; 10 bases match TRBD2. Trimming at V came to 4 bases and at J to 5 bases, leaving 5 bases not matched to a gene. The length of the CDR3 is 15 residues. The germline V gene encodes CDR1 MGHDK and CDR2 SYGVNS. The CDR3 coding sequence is TGTGCCAGCAGTGCCGGGACTAGCGCCGACAATGAGCAGTTCTTC. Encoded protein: CASSAGTSADNEQFF.

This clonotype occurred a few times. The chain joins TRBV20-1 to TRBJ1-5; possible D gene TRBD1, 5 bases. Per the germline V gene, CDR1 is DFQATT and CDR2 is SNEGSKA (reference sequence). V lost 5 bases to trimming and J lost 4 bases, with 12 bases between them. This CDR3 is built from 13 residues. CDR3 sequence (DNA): TGCAGTGCTGGGGGACGGATAAATCAGCCCCAGCATTTT. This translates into CSAGGRINQPQHF.

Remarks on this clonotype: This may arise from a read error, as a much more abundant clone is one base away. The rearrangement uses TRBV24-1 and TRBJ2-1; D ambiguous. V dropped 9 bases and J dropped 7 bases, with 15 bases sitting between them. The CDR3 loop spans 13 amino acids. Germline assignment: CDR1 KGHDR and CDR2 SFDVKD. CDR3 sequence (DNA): TGTGCCACCGGTCAGGCAGCTTATAATGAGCAGTTCTTC. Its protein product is CATGQAAYNEQFF.

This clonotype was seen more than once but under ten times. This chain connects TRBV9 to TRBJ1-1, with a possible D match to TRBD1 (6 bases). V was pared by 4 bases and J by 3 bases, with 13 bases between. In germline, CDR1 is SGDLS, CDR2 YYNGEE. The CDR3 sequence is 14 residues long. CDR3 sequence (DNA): TGTGCCAGCAGCCCCCGACAGGACCACACTGAAGCTTTCTTT. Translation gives CASSPRQDHTEAFF.